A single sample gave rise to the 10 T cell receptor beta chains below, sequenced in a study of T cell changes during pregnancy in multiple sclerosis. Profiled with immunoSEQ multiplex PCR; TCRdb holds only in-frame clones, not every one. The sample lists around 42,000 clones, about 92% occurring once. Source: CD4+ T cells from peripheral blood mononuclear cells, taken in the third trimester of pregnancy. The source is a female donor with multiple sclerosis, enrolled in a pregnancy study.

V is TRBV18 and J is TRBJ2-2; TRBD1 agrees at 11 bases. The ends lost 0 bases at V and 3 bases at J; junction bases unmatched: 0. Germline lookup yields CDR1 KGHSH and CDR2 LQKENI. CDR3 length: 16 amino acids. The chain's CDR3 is CASSPPGQGDTGELFF. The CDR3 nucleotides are TGTGCCAGCTCACCACCGGGACAGGGGGACACCGGGGAGCTGTTTTTT.

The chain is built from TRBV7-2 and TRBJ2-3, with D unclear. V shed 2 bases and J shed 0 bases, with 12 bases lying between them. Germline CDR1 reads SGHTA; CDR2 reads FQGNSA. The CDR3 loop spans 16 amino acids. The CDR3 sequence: CASSLQATESTDTQYF. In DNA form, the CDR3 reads TGTGCCAGCAGCTTACAAGCTACAGAAAGCACAGATACGCAGTATTTT.

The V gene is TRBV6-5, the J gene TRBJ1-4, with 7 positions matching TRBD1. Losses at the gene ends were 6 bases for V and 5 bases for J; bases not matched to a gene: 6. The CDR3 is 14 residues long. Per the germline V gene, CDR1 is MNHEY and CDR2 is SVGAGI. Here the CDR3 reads CASSPGTANEKLFF. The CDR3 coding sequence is TGTGCCAGCAGCCCTGGGACAGCGAATGAAAAACTGTTTTTT.

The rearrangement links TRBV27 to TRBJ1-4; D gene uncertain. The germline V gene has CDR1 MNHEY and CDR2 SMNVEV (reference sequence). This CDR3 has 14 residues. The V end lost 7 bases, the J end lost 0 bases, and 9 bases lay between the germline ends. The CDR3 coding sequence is TGTGCCAGCAAGGCGGGAGCAACTAATGAAAAACTGTTTTTT. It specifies CASKAGATNEKLFF.

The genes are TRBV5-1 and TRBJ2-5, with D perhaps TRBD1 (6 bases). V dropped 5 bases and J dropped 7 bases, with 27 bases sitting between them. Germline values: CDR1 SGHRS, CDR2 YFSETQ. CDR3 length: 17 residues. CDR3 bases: TGCGCCAGCAGGCCGCGACAGGATTCTAATCCAAGAGGGACCCAGTACTTC. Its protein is CASRPRQDSNPRGTQYF. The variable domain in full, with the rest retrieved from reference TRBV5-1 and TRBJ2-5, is KAGVTQTPRYLIKTRGQQVTLSCSPISGHRSVSWYQQTPGQGLQFLFEYFSETQRNKGNFPGRFSGRQFSNSRSEMNVSTLELGDSALYLCASRPRQDSNPRGTQYFGPGTRLLVL.

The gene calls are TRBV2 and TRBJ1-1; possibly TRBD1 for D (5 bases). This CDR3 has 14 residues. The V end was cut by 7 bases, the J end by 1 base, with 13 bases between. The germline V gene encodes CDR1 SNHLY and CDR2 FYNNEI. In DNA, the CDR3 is TGTGCCAGCACCAAGACAGAAACGAACACTGAAGCTTTCTTT. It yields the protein CASTKTETNTEAFF.

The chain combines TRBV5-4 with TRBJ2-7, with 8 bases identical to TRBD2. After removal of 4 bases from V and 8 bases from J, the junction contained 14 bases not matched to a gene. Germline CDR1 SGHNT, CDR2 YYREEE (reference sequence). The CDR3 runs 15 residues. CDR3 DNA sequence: TGTGCCAGCAGCAATAGGAGCGGGAGCGGGGGCCAGCAGTACTTC. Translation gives CASSNRSGSGGQQYF. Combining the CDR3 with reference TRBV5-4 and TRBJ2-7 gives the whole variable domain ETGVTQSPTHLIKTRGQQVTLRCSSQSGHNTVSWYQQALGQGPQFIFQYYREEENGRGNFPPRFSGLQFPNYSSELNVNALELDDSALYLCASSNRSGSGGQQYFGPGTRLTVT.

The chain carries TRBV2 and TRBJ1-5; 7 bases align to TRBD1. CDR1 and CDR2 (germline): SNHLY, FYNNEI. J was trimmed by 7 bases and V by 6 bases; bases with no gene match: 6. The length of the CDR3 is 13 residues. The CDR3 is CASRTGSPQPQHF. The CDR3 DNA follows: TGTGCCAGCAGGACAGGGTCCCCACAGCCCCAGCATTTT.

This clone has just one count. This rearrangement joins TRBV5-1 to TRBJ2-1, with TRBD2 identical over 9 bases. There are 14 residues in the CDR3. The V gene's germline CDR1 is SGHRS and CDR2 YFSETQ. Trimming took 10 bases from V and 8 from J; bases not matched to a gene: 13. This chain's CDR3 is CASAFSGSGDEQFF. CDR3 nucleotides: TGCGCCTCAGCATTTAGCGGGAGCGGAGATGAGCAGTTCTTC.

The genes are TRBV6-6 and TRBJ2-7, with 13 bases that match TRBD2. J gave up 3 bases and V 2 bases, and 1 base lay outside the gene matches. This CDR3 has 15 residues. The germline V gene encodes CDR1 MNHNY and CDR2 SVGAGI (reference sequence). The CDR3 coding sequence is TGTGCCAGCAGTTACAGGACTAGCGGGGGCTACGAGCAGTACTTC. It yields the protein CASSYRTSGGYEQYF.